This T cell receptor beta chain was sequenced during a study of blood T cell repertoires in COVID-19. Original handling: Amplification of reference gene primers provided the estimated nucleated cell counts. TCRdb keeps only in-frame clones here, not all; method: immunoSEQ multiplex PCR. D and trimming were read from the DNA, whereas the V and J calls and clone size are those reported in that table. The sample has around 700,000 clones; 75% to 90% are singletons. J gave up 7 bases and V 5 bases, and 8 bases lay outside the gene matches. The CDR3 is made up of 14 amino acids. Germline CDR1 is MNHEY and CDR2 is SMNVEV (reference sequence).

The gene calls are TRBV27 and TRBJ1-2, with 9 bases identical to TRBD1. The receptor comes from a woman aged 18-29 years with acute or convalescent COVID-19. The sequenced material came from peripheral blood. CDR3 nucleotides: TGTGCCAGCAGTACCTACAGGGGGCGGTTTGGCTACACCTTC. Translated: CASSTYRGRFGYTF.